The clone carrying this TCR beta chain was counted between two and nine times. TCRdb independently ran MiXCR on the 5' RACE reads; one entry per CDR3 protein. The sample shows fewer than 100,000 distinct CDR3 sequences, about 11% of them seen only once. The sample is drawn from a study of early T cells in non-severe SARS-CoV-2 infection. V shed 4 bases and J shed 7 bases, with 10 bases lying between them. The CDR3 runs to 11 residues. CDR1 and CDR2 (germline): SQVTM, ANQGSEA. The source of this sequence is an adult who was a healthcare worker with PCR-confirmed SARS-CoV-2 infection or an uninfected control (not recorded which). Sequences were obtained from whole blood. The V call is TRBV29-1, the J call TRBJ1-1; D possibly corresponds to TRBD1 (5 bases). The CDR3 is CSVGRGGEAFF. DNA of the CDR3: TGCAGCGTTGGTAGGGGTGGTGAAGCTTTCTTT. Full variable domain (missing parts from reference TRBV29-1 and TRBJ1-1): SAVISQKPSRDICQRGTSLTIQCQVDSQVTMMFWYRQQPGQSLTLIATANQGSEATYESGFVIDKFPISRPNLTFSTLTVSNMSPEDSSIYLCSVGRGGEAFFGQGTRLTVV.